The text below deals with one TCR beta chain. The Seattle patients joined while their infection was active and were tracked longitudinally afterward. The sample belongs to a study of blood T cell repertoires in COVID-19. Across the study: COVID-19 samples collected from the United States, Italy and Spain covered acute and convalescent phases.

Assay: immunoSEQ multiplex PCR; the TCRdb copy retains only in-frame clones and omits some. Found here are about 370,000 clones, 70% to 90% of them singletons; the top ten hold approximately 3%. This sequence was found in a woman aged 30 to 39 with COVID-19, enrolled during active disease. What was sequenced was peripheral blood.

For the CDR3, the DNA is TGTGCCAGCAGCCGAGGGACAGGAGATGAAAAACTGTTTTTT. Its translation is CASSRGTGDEKLFF. The V call is TRBV3-1 (or the pseudogene TRBV3-2), the J call TRBJ1-4, with TRBD1 matching 8 bases. V shed 4 bases and J 6 bases; nucleotides not matched to a gene: 4. Germline V gene lookup returns CDR1 LGHDT and CDR2 YNNKEL (reference sequence). This CDR3 contains 14 residues.